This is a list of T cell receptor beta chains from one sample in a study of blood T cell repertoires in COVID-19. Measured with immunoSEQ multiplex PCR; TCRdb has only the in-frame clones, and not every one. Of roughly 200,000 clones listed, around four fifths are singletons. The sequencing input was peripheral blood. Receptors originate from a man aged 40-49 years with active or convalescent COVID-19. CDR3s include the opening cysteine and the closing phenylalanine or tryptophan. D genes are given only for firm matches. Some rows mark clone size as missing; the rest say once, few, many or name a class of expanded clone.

TGTGCCAGCAGCCCAGACAACTACAATGAGCAGTTCTTC	CASSPDNYNEQFF	TRBV12-3/TRBV12-4	.	TRBJ2-1	.
TGTGCCAGTAGTATCATGGGACAGAGTTTCACAGATACGCAGTATTTT	CASSIMGQSFTDTQYF	TRBV19	.	TRBJ2-3	TRBD1
TGCGCCAGCAGTGAGTCTAGCGGGAGTTTCAACAATGAGCAGTTCTTC	CASSESSGSFNNEQFF	TRBV10-1	.	TRBJ2-1	TRBD2
TGCAGTGCTAACAGGGGCTGGGAGCAGTACTTC	CSANRGWEQYF	TRBV20-1	.	TRBJ2-7	TRBD1
TGTGCCAGCAGCTTGGGGCAGGGCAATTCACCCCTCCACTTT	CASSLGQGNSPLHF	TRBV5-8	.	TRBJ1-6	.
TGTGCCAGTAGTCAGACGATTCGGGACAGTTATGGCTACACCTTC	CASSQTIRDSYGYTF	TRBV19	.	TRBJ1-2	TRBD1
TGTGCCAGCAGCTTAGGGGCAGGGCCTGTATACGCTGAAGCCTTCTTT	CASSLGAGPVYAEAFF	TRBV7-9	.	TRBJ1-1	.
TGTGCCAGCAGCCTGGGACAGGGTAATCGCGAGCAGTACTTC	CASSLGQGNREQYF	TRBV5-5	few	TRBJ2-7	TRBD1
TGTGCCAGCAGCCAAGATTCGGAGGGGTTGGGGGAAAAACTGTTTTTT	CASSQDSEGLGEKLFF	TRBV3-1/TRBV3-2	.	TRBJ1-4	.
TGTGCCAGCAGTTCCGGGACAGGGCCTGAGACCCAGTACTTC	CASSSGTGPETQYF	TRBV6-2/TRBV6-3	.	TRBJ2-5	TRBD1
TGTGCCGGGACAGGGTCTGGAAACACCATATATTTT	CAGTGSGNTIYF	TRBV30	.	TRBJ1-3	TRBD1
TGTGCCAGCAGCTTAGGGCCCCTAGCGGGATGGCAGTTCTTC	CASSLGPLAGWQFF	TRBV7-9	.	TRBJ2-1	TRBD2
TGTGCCAGCAGTTACTCCGGTTCAACCTACGAGCAGTACTTC	CASSYSGSTYEQYF	TRBV6-5	few	TRBJ2-7	.
TGTGCCACCGTCTCAGGGCCTGGGGCCAACGTCCTGACTTTC	CATVSGPGANVLTF	TRBV24-1	.	TRBJ2-6	.
TGTGCCAGCAGTGAAGCGCTAATAGCGGGAGGTACCCCCTACGAGCAGTACTTC	CASSEALIAGGTPYEQYF	TRBV6-1	once	TRBJ2-7	TRBD2
TGTGCCAGCAGCTTCGGACGGGGAAATTCACCCCTCCACTTT	CASSFGRGNSPLHF	TRBV5-8	.	TRBJ1-6	.
TGTGCCAGCACCCTCCTCGTCGGGGGTGGCAATGAGCAGTTCTTC	CASTLLVGGGNEQFF	TRBV5-4	.	TRBJ2-1	.
TGTGCCAGCAGCGTAGCTTGGGGGGGCCAGGAGACCCAGTACTTC	CASSVAWGGQETQYF	TRBV9	few	TRBJ2-5	.
TGTGCCAGCAGCGAGGGGCAAGATACGCAGTATTTT	CASSEGQDTQYF	TRBV9	.	TRBJ2-3	.
TGTGCCAGCAGCAGATACGGGACCGGGGAGCTGTTTTTT	CASSRYGTGELFF	TRBV7-3	.	TRBJ2-2	.
TGTGCCAGCAGTTTAGCTAGTACCTACGAGCAGTACTTC	CASSLASTYEQYF	TRBV12-3/TRBV12-4	.	TRBJ2-7	.
TGTGCCAGCAGTGAGCTAGCGTATAATGAGCAGTTCTTC	CASSELAYNEQFF	TRBV2	.	TRBJ2-1	.
TGTGCCAGCAGCCCACGGATGCCAGGAAAATCCTACGAGCAGTACTTC	CASSPRMPGKSYEQYF	TRBV3-1/TRBV3-2	.	TRBJ2-7	.
TGTGCCAGCAGCCAAGAGCCAGCGGGGAAGCCCACAGATACGCAGTATTTT	CASSQEPAGKPTDTQYF	TRBV4-2	.	TRBJ2-3	TRBD2
TGTGCCAGCTCACCCCGGACAGCCTTGAACACTGAAGCTTTCTTT	CASSPRTALNTEAFF	TRBV18	.	TRBJ1-1	.
TGTGCCATCAGTGGGGGCAGGGGATCCTACGAGCAGTACTTC	CAISGGRGSYEQYF	TRBV10-3	few	TRBJ2-7	.
TGCGCCAGCAGCTTCGACAGGGTCTCGGGCTACACCTTC	CASSFDRVSGYTF	TRBV5-1	once	TRBJ1-2	TRBD1
TGTGCCAGCAGCGATGGGACAGGCCTTCTGGGCGAGCAGTACTTC	CASSDGTGLLGEQYF	TRBV16	.	TRBJ2-7	TRBD1
TGTGCCAGTAGTATAGGACAGGGGTTCACTGAAGCTTTCTTT	CASSIGQGFTEAFF	TRBV19	.	TRBJ1-1	TRBD1
TGTGCCAGCGGATGGGGGGGCGACTATGGCTACACCTTC	CASGWGGDYGYTF	TRBV12-3/TRBV12-4	.	TRBJ1-2	.
TGTGCCAGCAGTCTACAGAATGGACAGCCCCAGCATTTT	CASSLQNGQPQHF	TRBV6-4	.	TRBJ1-5	.
TGTGCCAGCAGTCGGGAACAGGGGAACTATGGCTACACCTTC	CASSREQGNYGYTF	TRBV6-5	.	TRBJ1-2	TRBD1
TGTGCCAGCACCCAGCCGGGTAGGTCACCCCTCCACTTT	CASTQPGRSPLHF	TRBV6-6	.	TRBJ1-6	.
TGTGCCACCAGCAGAGATAGAGATCAGCCCCAGCATTTT	CATSRDRDQPQHF	TRBV15	.	TRBJ1-5	.
TGTGCCAGCAGTGGGACAGCTAACACTGAAGCTTTCTTT	CASSGTANTEAFF	TRBV2	once	TRBJ1-1	.
TGTGCCAGCTCTCCCGGGACAACGAACACTGAAGCTTTCTTT	CASSPGTTNTEAFF	TRBV18	.	TRBJ1-1	.
TGTGCCATCAGCACACTAGCGGAGACCCAGTACTTC	CAISTLAETQYF	TRBV10-3	.	TRBJ2-5	TRBD2